This T cell receptor (beta chain) was sequenced in a study of CXCR3-negative and CXCR3-positive naive CD8 T cells. UMI-labeled 5' RACE TRB cDNA libraries were prepared from the cells. TCRdb re-called the 5' RACE reads and catalogs CDR3 proteins one per entry, DNA excluded. The sample holds around 8,800 distinct CDR3 sequences. CDR3 length: 16 amino acids. Input material: naive CXCR3- CD8+ T cells from blood. Stated subset: CD45RO-CCR7+CD27+CD95- naive CD8+ T cells lacking CXCR3 (TNR3-). The TCR comes from a human donor in good health. Some clones in this sample may be carry-over from other donors' samples. This sequence joins TRBV12-1 and TRBJ1-1; TCRdb picks TRBD1, but there is no DNA to check that call. TRBV12-1 is a documented pseudogene. The CDR3 sequence: CASTARTGHINTEAFF.